The rows below give T cell receptor beta chains drawn from one sample of a study of T cells in Graves' hyperthyroidism and ophthalmopathy. TCRdb recomputed calls from the multiplex PCR reads with MiXCR, one row per CDR3 protein. The data show over 700,000 distinct CDR3 sequences, with over 35% seen just once and roughly 8.3% held by the top ten. The material sequenced was blood. The receptors were sampled from a man aged 18 to 30 with Graves' hyperthyroidism. Both conserved end residues are part of each CDR3. D genes are given only for firm matches. Clone size is given for some rows only: seen once, a few or many times, or a class if the clone is expanded.

abundance | j_gene | v_gene | d_gene | CDR3aa | CDR3nt
. | TRBJ2-2 | TRBV10-3 | . | CATLPGVLFF | TGTGCCACCCTCCCCGGGGTGCTGTTTTTT
many | TRBJ1-2 | TRBV2 | TRBD1 | CASRGSGTATNGYTF | TGTGCCAGCAGAGGTTCCGGGACAGCAACTAATGGCTACACCTTC
few | TRBJ1-5 | TRBV12-3/TRBV12-4 | . | CASSPEKGVYQPQHF | TGTGCCAGCAGTCCTGAGAAGGGGGTTTATCAGCCCCAGCATTTT
. | TRBJ1-1 | TRBV19 | . | CASSRVGQIKTEAFF | TGTGCCAGTAGTCGGGTCGGACAGATTAAAACTGAAGCTTTCTTT
few | TRBJ2-7 | TRBV7-9 | . | CASSPKEGGTYEQYF | TGTGCCAGCAGCCCAAAAGAGGGGGGGACCTACGAGCAGTACTTC
. | TRBJ2-5 | TRBV7-9 | . | CASSLASSSRETQYF | TGTGCCAGCAGCTTGGCTAGCTCTAGTCGAGAGACCCAGTACTTC
many | TRBJ1-1 | TRBV19 | TRBD1 | CASSTGQGYTEAFF | TGTGCCAGCAGTACCGGACAGGGTTACACTGAAGCTTTCTTT
. | TRBJ2-7 | TRBV7-6 | . | CASSSGPQKTYEQYF | TGTGCCAGCAGCTCCGGGCCTCAGAAAACCTACGAGCAGTACTTC
few | TRBJ1-4 | TRBV6-6 | . | CASPEGGNEKLFF | TGTGCCAGCCCGGAGGGGGGTAATGAAAAACTGTTTTTT
many | TRBJ2-2 | TRBV2 | . | CASKTVTNTGELFF | TGTGCCAGCAAGACAGTTACGAACACCGGGGAGCTGTTTTTT
. | TRBJ1-1 | TRBV5-1 | TRBD1 | CASSSAGTGAGTEAFF | TGCGCCAGCAGCTCAGCCGGGACAGGGGCTGGCACTGAAGCTTTCTTT
many | TRBJ2-2 | TRBV15 | . | CATSRRLFGELFF | TGTGCCACCAGCAGACGACTTTTCGGGGAGCTGTTTTTT
. | TRBJ2-3 | TRBV7-9 | TRBD2 | CASSWDPGTSGGSTDTQYF | TGTGCCAGCAGCTGGGACCCCGGGACTAGCGGGGGCTCCACAGATACGCAGTATTTT
. | TRBJ2-7 | TRBV9 | . | CASSHGVTYEQYF | TGTGCCAGCAGCCACGGGGTAACCTACGAGCAGTACTTC
. | TRBJ1-5 | TRBV10-3 | . | CAISEQNSNQPQHF | TGTGCCATCAGTGAACAAAATAGCAATCAGCCCCAGCATTTT
few | TRBJ1-2 | TRBV2 | TRBD1 | CASISGTGEKGYGYTF | TGTGCCAGCATCTCCGGGACAGGGGAAAAGGGGTATGGCTACACCTTC
many | TRBJ1-2 | TRBV5-6 | TRBD1 | CASSWSQGFGYTF | TGTGCCAGCAGCTGGTCACAGGGGTTCGGCTACACCTTC
few | TRBJ2-5 | TRBV6-5 | . | CASSYSGYSQETQYF | TGTGCCAGCAGTTACTCTGGGTACAGCCAAGAGACCCAGTACTTC
. | TRBJ2-2 | TRBV2 | TRBD1 | CASSRWGQTTGELFF | TGTGCCAGCAGCAGATGGGGACAGACCACCGGGGAGCTGTTTTTT
. | TRBJ1-5 | TRBV7-2 | . | CANSLWGGNQPQHF | TGTGCCAACAGCCTGTGGGGCGGCAATCAGCCCCAGCATTTT
many | TRBJ2-7 | TRBV7-8 | . | CASSLKGRGEQYF | TGTGCCAGCAGCTTAAAAGGGCGAGGAGAGCAGTACTTC
. | TRBJ1-2 | TRBV7-2 | . | CASSLRASGSGYTF | TGTGCCAGCAGCTTAAGGGCTAGCGGGAGTGGCTACACCTTC
many | TRBJ1-1 | TRBV10-3 | . | CAIWDGTEAFF | TGTGCCATCTGGGACGGTACTGAAGCTTTCTTT
few | TRBJ2-7 | TRBV11-2 | . | CASLQGGGYEQYF | TGTGCCAGCTTACAGGGCGGAGGCTACGAGCAGTACTTC
. | TRBJ2-6 | TRBV2 | . | CATSRDTNSGANVLTF | TGTGCCACCAGCAGAGACACTAACTCTGGGGCCAACGTCCTGACTTTC
. | TRBJ2-7 | TRBV10-3 | TRBD2 | CAISESGLAGSDEQYF | TGTGCCATCAGTGAGTCGGGACTAGCGGGATCCGACGAGCAGTACTTC
many | TRBJ1-2 | TRBV9 | . | CASSVEADNYGYTF | TGTGCCAGCAGCGTAGAGGCCGACAACTATGGCTACACCTTC
. | TRBJ1-2 | TRBV6-5 | TRBD1 | CASSYRGQYGYTF | TGTGCCAGCAGTTACAGGGGACAGTATGGCTACACCTTC
. | TRBJ2-7 | TRBV7-2 | . | CASSSREVTGEQYF | TGTGCCAGCAGCTCCAGGGAGGTCACCGGGGAGCAGTACTTC
few | TRBJ1-1 | TRBV6-5 | TRBD1 | CASRYTITGDVTEAFF | TGTGCCAGCAGGTATACAATCACAGGGGATGTCACTGAAGCTTTCTTT
. | TRBJ2-2 | TRBV19 | TRBD1 | CASRATGAGGELFF | TGTGCCAGTCGGGCGACAGGGGCGGGCGGGGAGCTGTTTTTT
. | TRBJ2-3 | TRBV29-1 | . | CSYFTGYTDTQYF | TGCAGCTACTTTACAGGGTACACAGATACGCAGTATTTT
. | TRBJ2-7 | TRBV15 | . | CATSTTDGTYEQYF | TGTGCCACCAGCACCACGGACGGGACCTACGAGCAGTACTTC
. | TRBJ1-5 | TRBV15 | . | CATSSLSGSNRPQHF | TGTGCCACCAGCAGCTTGTCAGGGAGCAATCGACCCCAGCATTTT
many | TRBJ2-2 | TRBV15 | TRBD1 | CATSRPVGQVTFTGELFF | TGTGCCACCAGCAGACCCGTGGGACAGGTGACCTTCACCGGGGAGCTGTTTTTT
many | TRBJ2-7 | TRBV25-1 | TRBD1 | CASSEFFVGQGDEQYF | TGTGCCAGCAGTGAATTCTTCGTGGGACAGGGGGACGAGCAGTACTTC
many | TRBJ1-6 | TRBV6-5 | . | CASRGIGVRSSPLHF | TGTGCCAGCAGGGGGATCGGGGTGAGGAGTTCACCCCTCCACTTT
many | TRBJ1-2 | TRBV19 | TRBD1 | CASSRRGQSPNGYTF | TGTGCCAGTAGTCGCAGGGGGCAGTCCCCCAATGGCTACACCTTC
. | TRBJ2-5 | TRBV3-1 | . | CASRRELETQYF | TGTGCCAGCAGGAGGGAGCTGGAGACCCAGTACTTC
. | TRBJ1-2 | TRBV7-9 | . | CASSDGRQISGNTF | TGTGCCAGCAGCGACGGAAGACAGATCTCTGGAAACACCTTC
few | TRBJ1-2 | TRBV7-2 | . | CASSPEPPYGYTF | TGTGCCAGCAGCCCCGAGCCACCATATGGCTACACCTTC
few | TRBJ2-7 | TRBV7-2 | . | CASSLASYLSYEQYF | TGTGCCAGCAGCTTGGCTAGTTATCTCTCCTACGAGCAGTACTTC
many | TRBJ2-7 | TRBV7-2 | TRBD2 | CASSQWGGQYF | TGTGCCAGCAGCCAGTGGGGGGGGCAGTACTTC
. | TRBJ1-6 | TRBV12-3/TRBV12-4 | . | CASTPSGGTNSPLHF | TGTGCCAGCACTCCGTCGGGGGGGACCAATTCACCCCTCCACTTT
. | TRBJ1-5 | TRBV25-1 | . | CASSVLDRLDQPQHF | TGTGCCAGCAGCGTATTGGATCGCTTGGATCAGCCCCAGCATTTT
. | TRBJ2-3 | TRBV7-3 | TRBD2 | CASSASTLAGVPDTQYF | TGTGCCAGCAGCGCGTCGACACTAGCGGGAGTTCCAGATACGCAGTATTTT
many | TRBJ1-2 | TRBV7-9 | . | CASSLGGGDYGYTF | TGTGCCAGCAGCTTGGGCGGTGGAGACTATGGCTACACCTTC
many | TRBJ2-5 | TRBV9 | . | CASSVEGDQETQYF | TGTGCCAGCAGCGTAGAGGGTGATCAAGAGACCCAGTACTTC
few | TRBJ1-5 | TRBV9 | . | CAWSKDSNQPQHF | TGTGCCTGGAGTAAGGATAGCAATCAGCCCCAGCATTTT
few | TRBJ2-5 | TRBV7-9 | . | CASSLAYRVQETQYF | TGTGCCAGCAGCTTAGCTTACAGGGTTCAAGAGACCCAGTACTTC
. | TRBJ2-5 | TRBV9 | . | CASSGGSWETQYF | TGTGCCAGCAGCGGGGGATCTTGGGAGACCCAGTACTTC
. | TRBJ1-1 | TRBV25-1 | . | CASSQDAGNTEAFF | TGTGCCAGCAGCCAAGATGCCGGTAACACTGAAGCTTTCTTT
. | TRBJ1-1 | TRBV11-3 | TRBD1 | CASSIAGTGLNTEAFF | TGTGCCAGCAGCATAGCCGGGACAGGGCTTAACACTGAAGCTTTCTTT
many | TRBJ1-4 | TRBV7-8 | TRBD1 | CASSRDRGQEKLFF | TGTGCCAGCAGCCGTGACAGGGGGCAAGAAAAACTGTTTTTT
. | TRBJ1-1 | TRBV14 | . | CASSQEGGSTEAFF | TGTGCCAGCAGCCAAGAGGGTGGGAGCACTGAAGCTTTCTTT
many | TRBJ2-2 | TRBV29-1 | TRBD1 | CSTSGQRNTGELFF | TGCAGCACTTCGGGACAGCGGAACACCGGGGAGCTGTTTTTT
. | TRBJ2-7 | TRBV19 | TRBD1 | CASSLLDRGLSEQYF | TGTGCCAGTAGCCTCCTCGACAGGGGTCTCAGCGAGCAGTACTTC
. | TRBJ2-5 | TRBV12-3/TRBV12-4 | . | CASSLTVYQETQYF | TGTGCCAGCAGTTTGACGGTATACCAAGAGACCCAGTACTTC
. | TRBJ2-6 | TRBV6-1 | . | CASCRVSGANVLTF | TGTGCCAGCTGCAGGGTCTCTGGGGCCAACGTCCTGACTTTC